This T cell receptor beta chain was identified in a study of T cell clonality in common variable immunodeficiency. As concerns this clone: The CDR3 end lies 3 residues beyond the end of the read and is filled in from the germline J gene.

Produced via immunoSEQ multiplex PCR; TCRdb's table is partial and in-frame only. The sample has about 32,000 clones, none seen only once. This CDR3 has 12 residues. The germline V gene encodes CDR1 SNHLY and CDR2 FYNNEI. The specimen was peripheral blood mononuclear cells. The sequence derives from a person between 18 and 75 years old in good health. The chain has TRBV2 and TRBJ2-2, with D tentatively TRBD2 (5 bases). The CDR3 loop is CASRVQEEKLFF. Partial CDR3 DNA: TGTGCCAGCAGGGTCCAGGAGGAAAAG.